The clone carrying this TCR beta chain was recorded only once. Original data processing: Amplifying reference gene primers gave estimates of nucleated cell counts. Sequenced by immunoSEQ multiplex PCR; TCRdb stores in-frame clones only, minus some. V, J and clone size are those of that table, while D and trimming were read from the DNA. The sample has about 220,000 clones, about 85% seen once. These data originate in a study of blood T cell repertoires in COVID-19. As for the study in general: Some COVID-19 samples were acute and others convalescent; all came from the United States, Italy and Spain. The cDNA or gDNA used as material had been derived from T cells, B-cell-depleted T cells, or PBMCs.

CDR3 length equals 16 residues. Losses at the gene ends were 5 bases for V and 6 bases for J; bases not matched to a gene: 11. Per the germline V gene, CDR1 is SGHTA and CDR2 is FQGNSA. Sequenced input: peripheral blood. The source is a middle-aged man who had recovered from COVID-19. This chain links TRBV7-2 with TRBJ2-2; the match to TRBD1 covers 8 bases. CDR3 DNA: TGTGCCAGCAGCCTCCGATCGGACAGGGTGGCCGGGGAGCTGTTTTTT. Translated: CASSLRSDRVAGELFF. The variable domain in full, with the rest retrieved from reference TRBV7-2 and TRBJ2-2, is GAGVSQSPSNKVTEKGKDVELRCDPISGHTALYWYRQSLGQGLEFLIYFQGNSAPDKSGLPSDRFSAERTGGSVSTLTIQRTQQEDSAVYLCASSLRSDRVAGELFFGEGSRLTVL.